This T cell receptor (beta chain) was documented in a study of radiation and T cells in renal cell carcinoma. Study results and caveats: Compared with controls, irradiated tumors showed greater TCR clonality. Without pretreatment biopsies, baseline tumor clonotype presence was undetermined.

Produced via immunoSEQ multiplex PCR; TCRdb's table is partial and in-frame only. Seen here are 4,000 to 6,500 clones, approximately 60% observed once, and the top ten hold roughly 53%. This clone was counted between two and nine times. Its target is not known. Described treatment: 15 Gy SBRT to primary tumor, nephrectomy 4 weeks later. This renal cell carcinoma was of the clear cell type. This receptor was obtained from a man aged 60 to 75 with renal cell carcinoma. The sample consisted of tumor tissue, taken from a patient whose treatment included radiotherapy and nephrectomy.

The CDR3 coding sequence is TGTGCCAGCAGCCACAGTAGCGGGAGAACCTACGAGCAGTACTTC. It yields the protein CASSHSSGRTYEQYF. The chain uses TRBV5-3 and TRBJ2-7; 9 bases fit TRBD2. Being an ORF, TRBV5-3 has a function that is uncertain. This CDR3 is built from 15 residues. Trimming took 8 bases from V and 2 from J; bases not matched to a gene: 11.